These T cell receptor beta chains were read from a single sample in a study of T cells after posttransplantation cyclophosphamide. Measured with immunoSEQ multiplex PCR; TCRdb has only the in-frame clones, and not every one. The sample holds tens of thousands of clones, and no clone turns up only once. The sequenced sample was PBMCs. The receptors were gathered from a woman between 45 and 60 years old in good health and a related stem cell transplant donor. The CDR3 runs from the conserved cysteine through the conserved F or W. A D gene is named only where the DNA matches it firmly. Size values are once, few and many counts, or a class for expanded clones, and some rows have none.

cdr3_nt: TGTGCCAGCAGCCCTACGCTCCATGAGCAGTTCTTC; cdr3_aa: CASSPTLHEQFF; clone_size: many; v_call: TRBV11-2; d_call: -; j_call: TRBJ2-1
cdr3_nt: TGTGCCAGCAGCCCCGGGACTTCTCCTAGCTCCTACAATGAGCAGTTCTTC; cdr3_aa: CASSPGTSPSSYNEQFF; clone_size: many; v_call: TRBV9; d_call: -; j_call: TRBJ2-1
cdr3_nt: TGTGCCAGCAGCCAACGAGGCGGGGCTCCCTACGAGCAGTACTTC; cdr3_aa: CASSQRGGAPYEQYF; clone_size: many; v_call: TRBV16; d_call: -; j_call: TRBJ2-7
cdr3_nt: TGTGCCAGCAGCTTGATGGGGCGCGGGGCCCAAGAGACCCAGTACTTC; cdr3_aa: CASSLMGRGAQETQYF; clone_size: -; v_call: TRBV5-6; d_call: -; j_call: TRBJ2-5
cdr3_nt: TGTGCCACCCAACAGGGGGCCGGGGAGCTGTTTTTT; cdr3_aa: CATQQGAGELFF; clone_size: many; v_call: TRBV24-1; d_call: TRBD1; j_call: TRBJ2-2
cdr3_nt: TGTGCCAGCAGTTTAAGGCAGATCCCCTACGAGCAGTACTTC; cdr3_aa: CASSLRQIPYEQYF; clone_size: many; v_call: TRBV28; d_call: -; j_call: TRBJ2-7
cdr3_nt: TGTGCCAGCAGCTTAGGTGGTTGGACTCGGACAGATAATGAAAAACTGTTTTTT; cdr3_aa: CASSLGGWTRTDNEKLFF; clone_size: many; v_call: TRBV7-6; d_call: -; j_call: TRBJ1-4
cdr3_nt: TGCGCCAGCAGCCAAGGAGGGGGGGGTCGGGAAGCTTTCTTT; cdr3_aa: CASSQGGGGREAFF; clone_size: many; v_call: TRBV4-3; d_call: -; j_call: TRBJ1-1
cdr3_nt: TGTGCCTGGAGAACAGGGAAGAACACTGAAGCTTTCTTT; cdr3_aa: CAWRTGKNTEAFF; clone_size: many; v_call: TRBV30; d_call: -; j_call: TRBJ1-1
cdr3_nt: TGTGCCAGCAGCTCGGGAGTAGCGGGACTAGATGAGACCCAGTACTTC; cdr3_aa: CASSSGVAGLDETQYF; clone_size: many; v_call: TRBV5-8; d_call: TRBD2; j_call: TRBJ2-5
cdr3_nt: TGTGCCAGCTCACCAGGCCTAGGACTAGCGGGAGTTGGGGAGACCCAGTACTTC; cdr3_aa: CASSPGLGLAGVGETQYF; clone_size: many; v_call: TRBV18; d_call: TRBD2; j_call: TRBJ2-5
cdr3_nt: TGTGCCAGCAGCTCGAGGGGTATTCGCGACAATCAGCCCCAGCATTTT; cdr3_aa: CASSSRGIRDNQPQHF; clone_size: -; v_call: TRBV7-9; d_call: -; j_call: TRBJ1-5
cdr3_nt: TGTGCCAGCAGCGTAGCTGGAACAGCTTACAATGAGCAGTTCTTC; cdr3_aa: CASSVAGTAYNEQFF; clone_size: many; v_call: TRBV9; d_call: -; j_call: TRBJ2-1
cdr3_nt: TGTGCCAGCAGTCACCAGGAATATCTTAACTACGAGCAGTACTTC; cdr3_aa: CASSHQEYLNYEQYF; clone_size: many; v_call: TRBV6-1; d_call: -; j_call: TRBJ2-7
cdr3_nt: TGTGCCAGCAGTTTATCCCCTGGCCGCCCGTATGGCTACACCTTC; cdr3_aa: CASSLSPGRPYGYTF; clone_size: many; v_call: TRBV27; d_call: -; j_call: TRBJ1-2
cdr3_nt: TGTGCCAGCAGCTTGCACCGGTTAATAGCGACTTCCTACGAGCAGTACTTC; cdr3_aa: CASSLHRLIATSYEQYF; clone_size: few; v_call: TRBV9; d_call: -; j_call: TRBJ2-7
cdr3_nt: TGTGCCGCCCAAAAGGTCGCCGGGGAGCTGTTTTTT; cdr3_aa: CAAQKVAGELFF; clone_size: many; v_call: TRBV11-2; d_call: -; j_call: TRBJ2-2
cdr3_nt: TGCGCCAGCAGCCCATCAGGACTAGCGGAGAATGAGCAGTTCTTC; cdr3_aa: CASSPSGLAENEQFF; clone_size: many; v_call: TRBV5-1; d_call: TRBD2; j_call: TRBJ2-1